This T cell receptor (beta chain) was observed in a study of chemoradiotherapy in HPV16-positive cancers. Some clones are missing from TCRdb's copy, which holds only in-frame ones; the method was immunoSEQ multiplex PCR. The data contain approximately 58,000 clones, 90% of them seen just once; the ten biggest clones take up roughly 3.5%. This CDR3 contains 17 residues. Germline CDR1 and CDR2: LGHNA and YSLEER. The V and J ends lost 0 bases and 1 base respectively, with 13 bases between them. The sequence came from a human donor with HPV-associated anogenital cancer. This sample comprised blood, obtained from a patient who underwent chemoradiotherapy. This chain uses TRBV4-3 with TRBJ2-1; D possibly corresponds to TRBD1 (6 bases). The DNA for the CDR3 is TGCGCCAGCAGCCAAGATTATGGGGGCCGTTCCTACAATGAGCAGTTCTTC. As protein: CASSQDYGGRSYNEQFF.